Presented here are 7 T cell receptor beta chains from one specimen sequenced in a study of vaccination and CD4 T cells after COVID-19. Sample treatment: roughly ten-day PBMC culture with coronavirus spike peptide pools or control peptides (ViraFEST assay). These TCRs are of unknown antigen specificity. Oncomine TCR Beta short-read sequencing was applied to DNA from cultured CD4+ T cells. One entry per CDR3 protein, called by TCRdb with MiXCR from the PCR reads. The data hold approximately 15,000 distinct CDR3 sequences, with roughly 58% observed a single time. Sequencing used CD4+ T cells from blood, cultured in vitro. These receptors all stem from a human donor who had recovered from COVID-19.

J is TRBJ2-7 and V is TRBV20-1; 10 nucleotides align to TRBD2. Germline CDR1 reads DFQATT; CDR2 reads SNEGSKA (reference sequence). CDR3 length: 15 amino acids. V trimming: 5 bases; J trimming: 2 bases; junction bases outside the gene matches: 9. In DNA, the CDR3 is TGCAGTGCTGGGGTCCTAGCGGGGGAAGCCTACGAGCAGTACTTC. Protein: CSAGVLAGEAYEQYF.

The CDR3 loop reads CASSLKGGWSNEQFF. CDR3 DNA: TGTGCCAGCAGTCTGAAGGGGGGTTGGAGCAATGAGCAGTTCTTC. The gene calls are TRBV6-1 and TRBJ2-1, with D perhaps given as TRBD1 or TRBD2 (6 bases each). The CDR3 is 15 residues long. With 5 bases removed from V and 6 bases from J, the gap between germline ends came to 17 bases. The V gene's germline CDR1 is MNHNS and CDR2 SASEGT.

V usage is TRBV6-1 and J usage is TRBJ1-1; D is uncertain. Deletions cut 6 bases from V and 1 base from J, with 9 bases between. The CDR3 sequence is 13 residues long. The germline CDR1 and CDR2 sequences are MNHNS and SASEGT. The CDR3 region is CASSHTENTEAFF. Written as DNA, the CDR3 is TGTGCCAGCAGCCACACAGAGAACACTGAAGCTTTCTTT.

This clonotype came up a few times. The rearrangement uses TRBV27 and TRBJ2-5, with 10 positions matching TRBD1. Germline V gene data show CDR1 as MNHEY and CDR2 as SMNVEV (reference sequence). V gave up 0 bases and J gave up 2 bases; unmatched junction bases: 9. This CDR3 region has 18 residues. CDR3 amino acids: CASSLSHRDRGIQETQYF. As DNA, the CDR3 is TGTGCCAGCAGTTTATCCCATAGGGACAGGGGTATTCAAGAGACCCAGTACTTC.

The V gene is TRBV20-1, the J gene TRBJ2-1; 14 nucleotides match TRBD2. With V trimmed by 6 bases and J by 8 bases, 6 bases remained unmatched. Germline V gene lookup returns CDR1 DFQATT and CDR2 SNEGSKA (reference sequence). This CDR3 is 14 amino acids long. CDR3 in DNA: TGCAGTGCCAGGGGGACTAGCGGGAGTGATGAGCAGTTCTTC. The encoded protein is CSARGTSGSDEQFF.

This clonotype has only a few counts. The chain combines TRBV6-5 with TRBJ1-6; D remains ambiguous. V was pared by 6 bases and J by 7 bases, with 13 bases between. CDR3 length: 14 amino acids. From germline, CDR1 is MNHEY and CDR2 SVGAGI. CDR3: CASSYRIANSPLHF. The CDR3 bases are TGTGCCAGCAGCTACCGGATCGCCAATTCACCCCTCCACTTT.

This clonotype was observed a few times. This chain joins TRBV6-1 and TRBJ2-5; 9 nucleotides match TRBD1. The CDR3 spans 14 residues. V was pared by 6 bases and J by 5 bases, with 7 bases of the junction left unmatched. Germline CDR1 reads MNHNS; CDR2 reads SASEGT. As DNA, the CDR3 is TGTGCCAGCAGCAGACAGGGGGGTCAGGAGACCCAGTACTTC. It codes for CASSRQGGQETQYF.